Here is one TCR beta chain with its context. With 5 bases clipped from V and 4 bases from J, the junction kept 5 bases outside the gene matches. Germline lookup yields CDR1 SGHTA and CDR2 FQGNSA. The CDR3 loop spans 14 amino acids. Original processing notes: Amplification of reference gene primers was used by the study to estimate nucleated cell counts. Assay used: immunoSEQ multiplex PCR; TCRdb lists only in-frame clones, some missing. That table furnishes V, J and clone size, whereas the DNA furnished D and trimming. The profile shows 340,000 or so clones, 65% to 90% of them singletons. Enrollees, roughly 18 to 89 years old, lived in 24 US areas. Assignments of participants to cohorts depended upon their own reported clinical history. This entry belongs to a study of blood T cell repertoires in COVID-19. Study details: Some COVID-19 samples were acute and others convalescent; all came from the United States, Italy and Spain.

Material: PBMCs or T cells enriched from blood (not recorded which). This sequence originates from a woman in her thirties or forties with acute COVID-19. This chain joins TRBV7-2 and TRBJ1-3; 7 bases match TRBD1. CDR3 in amino acids: CASSAGQLGNTIYF. CDR3 bases: TGTGCCAGCAGCGCGGGACAGTTAGGAAACACCATATATTTT.